Shown below are 25 T cell receptor beta chains from a single sample sequenced in a study of blood T cell repertoires in COVID-19. Sequencing was performed with immunoSEQ multiplex PCR; in TCRdb, only in-frame clones are kept and a portion is missing. Of about 98,000 clones in the sample, 75% to 85% were seen once. Sequenced material: peripheral blood. The source of these receptors is a man aged 55 to 69 with acute or convalescent COVID-19.

The chain combines TRBV27 with TRBJ2-1, with 12 bases identical to TRBD2. The CDR3 loop spans 15 amino acids. V was clipped by 5 bases and J by 10 bases; unmatched bases: 9. Germline assignment: CDR1 MNHEY and CDR2 SMNVEV (reference sequence). The chain's CDR3 is CASSLAGGSPGEQFF. The CDR3 DNA reads as TGTGCCAGCAGTCTAGCGGGAGGGTCCCCCGGGGAGCAGTTCTTC.

The chain joins TRBV19 to TRBJ1-1; 8 positions agree with TRBD1. The germline gives CDR1 LNHDA, CDR2 SQIVND (reference sequence). The CDR3 has 15 residues. V was clipped by 7 bases and J by 4 bases; unmatched bases: 11. The CDR3 sequence is CASKPTGVTGTEAFF. The CDR3 nucleotides read TGTGCCAGTAAACCGACAGGGGTTACAGGCACTGAAGCTTTCTTT.

V gene TRBV27 combines with J gene TRBJ2-7, with 9 bases matching TRBD1. Germline V gene data show CDR1 as MNHEY and CDR2 as SMNVEV (reference sequence). The CDR3 is 15 residues long. V dropped 2 bases and J dropped 4; count of bases not matched to a gene: 6. DNA of the CDR3: TGTGCCAGCAGTTTACCGGGACAGGGATTTTACGAGCAGTACTTC. It yields the protein CASSLPGQGFYEQYF.

The chain combines TRBV6-4 with TRBJ1-2, with TRBD1 as a possible D gene (6 bases). The germline gives CDR1 MRHNA, CDR2 SNTAGT. V was pared by 7 bases and J by 5 bases, with 11 bases between. The length of the CDR3 is 12 residues. CDR3 sequence: CASISQGYGYTF. The CDR3 DNA reads as TGTGCCAGCATAAGCCAGGGGTATGGCTACACCTTC.

Concerning this clone: One junction end disagrees with the germline gene, perhaps due to a read error. V usage is TRBV7-7 and J usage is TRBJ2-7, with TRBD1 as a possible D gene (6 bases). The V gene's germline CDR1 is SSHAT and CDR2 FNYEAQ (reference sequence). The CDR3 runs 13 residues. The CDR3 sequence is CASTLGQNYEQYF. CDR3 DNA: TGTGCTAGCACCCTTGGACAGAACTACGAGCAGTACTTC.

The chain carries TRBV7-2 and TRBJ1-1, with no clear D. This CDR3 is 14 amino acids long. Germline-derived CDR1 and CDR2 are SGHTA and FQGNSA. The V end was cut by 3 bases, the J end by 3 bases, with 11 bases between. The CDR3 protein is CASSLVWEDTEAFF. CDR3 coding DNA: TGTGCCAGCAGCTTGGTTTGGGAGGACACTGAAGCTTTCTTT.

This chain connects TRBV12-3 or TRBV12-4 to TRBJ1-2; D possibly corresponds to TRBD1 (5 bases). Trimming shortened V by 6 bases and J by 8 bases, and 16 bases separated the two germline ends. This CDR3 contains 13 residues. The CDR3 loop reads CASSQDIFVGYTF. CDR3 sequence (DNA): TGTGCCAGCAGCCAGGACATATTTGTAGGCTACACCTTC.

This sequence joins TRBV18 and TRBJ2-3, with 7 bases fitting TRBD2. Trimming removed 3 bases from V and 5 bases from J; junction bases left unmatched: 11. Germline CDR1 is KGHSH and CDR2 is LQKENI. The CDR3 spans 16 residues. The CDR3 sequence: CASSPLSGATGDTQYF. DNA of the CDR3: TGTGCCAGCTCACCTCTAAGCGGGGCCACAGGAGATACGCAGTATTTT.

For this clone: This sample includes further DNA sequences coding for the same CDR3. The rearrangement joins TRBV6-5 to TRBJ1-1, with D unclear. The ends were cut back, 4 bases at V and 1 base at J, with 7 bases in the middle. The germline V gene has CDR1 MNHEY and CDR2 SVGAGI. This CDR3 is built from 13 residues. CDR3 region: CASSFTQNTEAFF. The CDR3 bases are TGTGCCAGCAGTTTTACTCAGAACACTGAAGCTTTCTTT.

The CDR3 DNA follows: TGTGCCAGCAGCTTTTCCGGGATCGAGCAGTACTTC. Its translation: CASSFSGIEQYF. V is TRBV5-5 and J is TRBJ2-7; tentative D call: TRBD2 (5 bases). CDR1 is SGHKS and CDR2 is YYEKEE in the germline V gene (reference sequence). Trimming took 2 bases from V and 6 from J, leaving 9 bases between them. The CDR3 extends over 12 amino acids.

The CDR3 sequence: CASTRDRGHSPLHF. CDR3 nucleotide sequence: TGTGCCAGCACCCGGGACAGGGGGCATTCACCCCTCCACTTT. The V gene is TRBV28, the J gene TRBJ1-6; 12 nucleotides match TRBD1. The germline V gene has CDR1 MDHEN and CDR2 SYDVKM. The CDR3 has 14 amino acids. Germline trimming cut 7 bases from V and 8 bases from J; bases unmatched to any gene: 3. Together with reference TRBV28 and TRBJ1-6, the CDR3 gives the full variable domain: DVKVTQSSRYLVKRTGEKVFLECVQDMDHENMFWYRQDPGLGLRLIYFSYDVKMKEKGDIPEGYSVSREKKERFSLILESASTNQTSMYLCASTRDRGHSPLHFGNGTRLTVT.

This clone came up once. The V and J genes are TRBV14 and TRBJ2-1; the D gene is possibly TRBD1 (6 bases). CDR1 and CDR2 from the germline V gene are SGHDN and FVKESK. The CDR3 is 13 residues long. The V end lost 4 bases, the J end lost 10 bases, and 14 bases lay between the germline ends. Here the CDR3 reads CASSPRTDGEQFF. CDR3 coding DNA: TGTGCCAGCAGCCCCAGGACAGACGGCGAGCAGTTCTTC.

The rearrangement joins TRBV5-6 to TRBJ1-2; D remains ambiguous. V dropped 5 bases and J dropped 5 bases, with 13 bases sitting between them. Germline values: CDR1 SGHDT, CDR2 YYEEEE. There are 13 residues in the CDR3. The CDR3 sequence is CASRFGSSYGYTF. The CDR3 DNA follows: TGTGCCAGCAGATTCGGGTCTTCTTATGGCTACACCTTC.

The CDR3 DNA reads as TGTGCCAGCTCACCACCGGACAGGGACTACTATGGCTACACCTTC. Translating it yields CASSPPDRDYYGYTF. V is TRBV18 and J is TRBJ1-2; TRBD1 matches at 8 bases. With V trimmed by 0 bases and J by 3 bases, 3 bases remained unmatched. The CDR3 loop spans 15 amino acids. CDR1 and CDR2 (germline): KGHSH, LQKENI.

The DNA of the CDR3 is TGTGCCAGCAGTGTAGCGACAGGGAATACGCAGTATTTT. Amino acid sequence: CASSVATGNTQYF. The chain couples TRBV6-1 to TRBJ2-3; 7 nucleotides line up with TRBD1. Looked up from germline, CDR1 is MNHNS and CDR2 is SASEGT. V was pared by 4 bases and J by 7 bases, with 5 bases of the junction left unmatched. The CDR3 contains 13 residues.

The chain couples TRBV6-2 or TRBV6-3 to TRBJ2-1; 9 positions agree with TRBD2. V lost 2 bases, J lost 9 bases, and 5 bases stayed unmatched. The germline V gene encodes CDR1 MNHEY and CDR2 SVGEGT. The CDR3 runs 14 residues. DNA of the CDR3: TGTGCCAGCAGTTACAGGATTAGCGGGAGTGAGCAGTTCTTC. Translation gives CASSYRISGSEQFF.

The gene calls are TRBV7-9 and TRBJ1-2; D ambiguous. CDR3 length: 14 residues. From germline, CDR1 is SEHNR and CDR2 FQNEAQ (reference sequence). The germline V and J ends were trimmed by 3 bases and 3 bases, with 11 bases remaining between them. The CDR3 sequence is CASSFGTGDYGYTF. The CDR3 bases are TGTGCCAGCAGCTTTGGTACCGGGGACTATGGCTACACCTTC.

This clone was seen a handful of times. The chain employs TRBV24-1 and TRBJ1-1, with D unresolved. CDR1 and CDR2 (germline): KGHDR, SFDVKD. This CDR3 is 12 amino acids long. Trimming took 3 bases from V and 9 from J, leaving 10 bases between them. CDR3 in amino acids: CATSDPRDKAFF. In nucleotides, the CDR3 is TGTGCCACCAGTGATCCGCGTGATAAAGCTTTCTTT.

This sequence joins TRBV5-1 and TRBJ2-2, with D maybe TRBD1 (6 bases). With 6 bases removed from V and 1 base from J, the gap between germline ends came to 10 bases. CDR1 and CDR2 from the germline V gene are SGHRS and YFSETQ. The CDR3 consists of 14 residues. The CDR3 nucleotides are TGCGCCAGCACCGGACAGCTGAACACCGGGGAGCTGTTTTTT. It yields the protein CASTGQLNTGELFF.

The chain uses TRBV29-1 and TRBJ1-2, with a possible D match to TRBD1 (5 bases). CDR1 is SQVTM, CDR2 ANQGSEA, per germline. Trimming stripped 2 bases from V and 7 bases from J, with 8 bases between. The CDR3 runs 11 residues. In DNA form, the CDR3 reads TGCAGCGTTGAATGGCAGGGTGGCTACACCTTC. Translating gives CSVEWQGGYTF.

This chain connects TRBV10-2 to TRBJ2-3; TRBD2 agrees at 9 bases. The CDR3 is 17 amino acids. Germline-derived CDR1 and CDR2 are WSHSY and SAAADI. After removal of 8 bases from V and 0 bases from J, the junction contained 12 bases not matched to a gene. CDR3 loop: CASSEAGGQISTDTQYF. The CDR3 DNA reads as TGCGCCAGCTCGGAAGCGGGGGGCCAAATAAGCACAGATACGCAGTATTTT.

J is TRBJ1-1 and V is TRBV6-5, with 10 bases aligning to TRBD1. Germline V gene sequence: CDR1 MNHEY, CDR2 SVGAGI. With V trimmed by 7 bases and J by 4 bases, 3 bases remained unmatched. CDR3 length equals 13 residues. This chain's CDR3 is CASTRQGATEAFF. The CDR3, as DNA: TGTGCCAGCACCAGACAGGGGGCCACTGAAGCTTTCTTT.

This clone turned up a few times. The germline gene is not matched at one end of the junction; a read error may be the cause. This sequence joins TRBV27 and TRBJ2-1, with D unresolved. Germline V gene data show CDR1 as MNHEY and CDR2 as SMNVEV (reference sequence). The CDR3 is 8 amino acids. The CDR3 nucleotides are TGTGCCAGCAGTTTATTAATCTTC. It yields the protein CASSLLIF.

The chain links TRBV30 to TRBJ1-5; no firm D call. The CDR3 extends over 15 amino acids. V was clipped by 2 bases and J by 4 bases, with 15 bases between them. Per the germline V gene, CDR1 is GTSNPN and CDR2 is SVGIG (reference sequence). This chain's CDR3 is CAWSTAARPNQPQHF. As DNA, the CDR3 is TGTGCCTGGAGTACTGCCGCGAGGCCGAATCAGCCCCAGCATTTT.

This chain links TRBV29-1 with TRBJ2-1; 8 positions agree with TRBD1. From germline, CDR1 is SQVTM and CDR2 ANQGSEA. J lost 6 bases, V lost 1 base, and 8 bases had no gene match. The CDR3 runs 15 residues. CDR3 DNA sequence: TGCAGCGTTGAAGCCCAGGGGGCGGGATCCAATGAGCAGTTCTTC. Amino acid sequence: CSVEAQGAGSNEQFF.